Shown below are 2 T cell receptor beta chains from a single sample sequenced in a study of breast tumors, draining lymph nodes, adjacent tissues. TCRdb processed the multiplex PCR reads anew with MiXCR; each CDR3 protein has one entry. This table has roughly 80,000 distinct CDR3 sequences, approximately 20% appearing once. Axillary draining lymph nodes of breast cancer patients supplied the node samples. Sequencing was done on a sample of axillary lymph node tissue. The source is a female donor with breast cancer. Some clones in this sample may be carry-over from other donors' samples.

This rearrangement joins TRBV28 to TRBJ2-7, with D hard to call. Germline V gene sequence: CDR1 MDHEN, CDR2 SYDVKM. The V and J ends lost 6 bases and 3 bases respectively, with 15 bases between them. The CDR3 is made up of 14 amino acids. CDR3 loop: CASSLLTGYYEQYF. In DNA form, the CDR3 reads TGTGCCAGCAGCTTGCTGACTGGATACTACGAGCAGTACTTC.

In its sample, this clonotype was seen many times. V gene TRBV4-3 combines with J gene TRBJ2-7; a weak D match, TRBD2 (6 bases). Germline V gene sequence: CDR1 LGHNA, CDR2 YSLEER. V was clipped by 6 bases and J by 3 bases, with 18 bases between them. This CDR3 is 15 amino acids long. CDR3 protein: CASSPRLDPSYEQYF. The CDR3 DNA sequence: TGCGCCAGCAGTCCCAGACTAGACCCTAGCTACGAGCAGTACTTC.